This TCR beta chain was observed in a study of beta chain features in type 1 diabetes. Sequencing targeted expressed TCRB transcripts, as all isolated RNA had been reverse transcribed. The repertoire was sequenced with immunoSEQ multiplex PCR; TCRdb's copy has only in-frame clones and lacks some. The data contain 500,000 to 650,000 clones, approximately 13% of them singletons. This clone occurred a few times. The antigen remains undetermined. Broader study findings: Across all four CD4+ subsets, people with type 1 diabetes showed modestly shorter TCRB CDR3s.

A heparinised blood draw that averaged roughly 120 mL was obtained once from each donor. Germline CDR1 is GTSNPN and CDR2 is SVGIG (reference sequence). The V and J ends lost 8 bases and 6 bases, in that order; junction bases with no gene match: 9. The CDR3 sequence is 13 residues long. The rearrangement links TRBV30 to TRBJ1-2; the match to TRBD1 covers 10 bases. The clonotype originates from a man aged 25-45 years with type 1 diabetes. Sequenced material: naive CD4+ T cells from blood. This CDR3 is CAHRGTGVNGYTF. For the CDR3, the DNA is TGTGCCCACAGGGGGACAGGGGTTAATGGCTACACCTTC.